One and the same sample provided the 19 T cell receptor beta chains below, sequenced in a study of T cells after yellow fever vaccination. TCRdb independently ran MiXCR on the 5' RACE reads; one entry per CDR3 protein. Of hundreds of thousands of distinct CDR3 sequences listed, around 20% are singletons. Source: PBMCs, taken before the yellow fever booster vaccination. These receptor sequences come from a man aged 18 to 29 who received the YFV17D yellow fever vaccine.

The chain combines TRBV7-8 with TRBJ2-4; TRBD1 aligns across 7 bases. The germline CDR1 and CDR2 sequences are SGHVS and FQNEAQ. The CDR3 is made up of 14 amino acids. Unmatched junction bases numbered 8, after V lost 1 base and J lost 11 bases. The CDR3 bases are TGTGCCAGCAGCTTAGGTACAGGGGCGAATGTTCAGTACTTC. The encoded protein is CASSLGTGANVQYF.

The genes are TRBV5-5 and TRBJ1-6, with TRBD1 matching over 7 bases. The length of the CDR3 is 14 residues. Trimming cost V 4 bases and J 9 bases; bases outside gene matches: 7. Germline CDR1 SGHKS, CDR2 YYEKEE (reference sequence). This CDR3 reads CASSSGQALSPLHF. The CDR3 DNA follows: TGTGCCAGCAGCAGCGGACAGGCGCTTTCACCCCTCCACTTT.

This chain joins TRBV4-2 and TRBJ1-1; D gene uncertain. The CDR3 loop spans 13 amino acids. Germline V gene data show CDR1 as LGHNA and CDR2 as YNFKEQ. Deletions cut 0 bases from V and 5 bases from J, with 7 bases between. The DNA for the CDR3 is TGTGCCAGCAGCCAAGATATGGGGACTGAAGCTTTCTTT. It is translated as CASSQDMGTEAFF.

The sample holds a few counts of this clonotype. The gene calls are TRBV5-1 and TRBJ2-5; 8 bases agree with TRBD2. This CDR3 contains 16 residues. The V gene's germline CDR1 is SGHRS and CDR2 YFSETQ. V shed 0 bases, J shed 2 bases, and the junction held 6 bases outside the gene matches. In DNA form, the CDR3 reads TGCGCCAGCAGCTTGGAGGCGGGGGGCAAACAAGAGACCCAGTACTTC. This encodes CASSLEAGGKQETQYF.

CDR3 coding DNA: TGCAGTGCCGGGGACGGAGGGAGGCCCCAGCATTTT. This encodes CSAGDGGRPQHF. The chain couples TRBV20-1 to TRBJ1-5; possibly TRBD1 for D (5 bases). This CDR3 is built from 12 residues. Per germline, CDR1 DFQATT and CDR2 SNEGSKA (reference sequence). The ends were cut back, 6 bases at V and 9 bases at J, with 15 bases in the middle.

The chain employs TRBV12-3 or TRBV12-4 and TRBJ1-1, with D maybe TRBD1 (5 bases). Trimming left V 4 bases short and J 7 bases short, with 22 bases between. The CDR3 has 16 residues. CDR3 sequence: CASSSRARPPYREAFF. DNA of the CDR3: TGTGCCAGCAGTTCCAGGGCCAGACCGCCATATCGTGAAGCTTTCTTT.

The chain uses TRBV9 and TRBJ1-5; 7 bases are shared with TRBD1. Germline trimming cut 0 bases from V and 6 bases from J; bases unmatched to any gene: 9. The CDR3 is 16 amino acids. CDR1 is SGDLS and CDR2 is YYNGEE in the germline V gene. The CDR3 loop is CASSVDPTGRGQPQHF. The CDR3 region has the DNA TGTGCCAGCAGCGTAGACCCGACAGGGCGGGGTCAGCCCCAGCATTTT. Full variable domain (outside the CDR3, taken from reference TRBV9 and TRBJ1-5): DSGVTQTPKHLITATGQRVTLRCSPRSGDLSVYWYQQSLDQGLQFLIQYYNGEERAKGNILERFSAQQFPDLHSELNLSSLELGDSALYFCASSVDPTGRGQPQHFGDGTRLSIL.

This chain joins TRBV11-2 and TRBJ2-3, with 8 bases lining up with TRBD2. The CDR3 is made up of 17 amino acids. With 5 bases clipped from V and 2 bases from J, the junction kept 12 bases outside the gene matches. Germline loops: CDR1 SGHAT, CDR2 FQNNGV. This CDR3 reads CASSPRGAGAFTDTQYF. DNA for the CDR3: TGTGCCAGCAGCCCTCGGGGAGCGGGGGCCTTCACAGATACGCAGTATTTT.

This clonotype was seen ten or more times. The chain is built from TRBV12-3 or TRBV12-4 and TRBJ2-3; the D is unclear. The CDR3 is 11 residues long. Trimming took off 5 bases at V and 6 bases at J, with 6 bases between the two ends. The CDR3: CASSPTDTQYF. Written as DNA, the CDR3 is TGTGCCAGCAGTCCCACGGATACGCAGTATTTT.

The CDR3 reads CSVGGQGRNTGELFF. The CDR3 DNA reads as TGCAGCGTGGGGGGACAGGGGAGGAACACCGGGGAGCTGTTTTTT. J is TRBJ2-2 and V is TRBV29-1, with 10 bases aligning to TRBD1. Germline assignment: CDR1 SQVTM and CDR2 ANQGSEA. The CDR3 has 15 amino acids. Germline trimming cut 6 bases from V and 1 base from J; bases unmatched to any gene: 5.

CDR3 sequence: CASSQDRGNGYTF. The DNA of the CDR3 is TGTGCCAGCAGCCAAGATAGGGGGAACGGCTACACCTTC. The gene calls are TRBV3-1 and TRBJ1-2; perhaps TRBD1 as D (6 bases). This CDR3 has 13 residues. Germline V CDR1 and CDR2: LGHDT, YNNKEL (reference sequence). V gave up 0 bases and J gave up 8 bases, with 10 bases separating them.

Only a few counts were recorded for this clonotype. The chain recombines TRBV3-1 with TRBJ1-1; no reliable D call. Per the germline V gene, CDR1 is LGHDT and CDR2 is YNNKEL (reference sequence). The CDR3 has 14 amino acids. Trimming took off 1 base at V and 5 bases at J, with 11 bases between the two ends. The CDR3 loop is CASSQVASGTEAFF. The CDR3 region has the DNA TGTGCCAGCAGCCAAGTAGCGTCGGGGACTGAAGCTTTCTTT.

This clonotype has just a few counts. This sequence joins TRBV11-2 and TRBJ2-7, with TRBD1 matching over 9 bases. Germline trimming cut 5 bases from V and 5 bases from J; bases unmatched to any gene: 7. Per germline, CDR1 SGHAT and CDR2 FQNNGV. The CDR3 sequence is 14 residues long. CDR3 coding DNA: TGTGCCAGCAGCGCCCGACAGGGGGGGAACGAGCAGTACGTC. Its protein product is CASSARQGGNEQYV.

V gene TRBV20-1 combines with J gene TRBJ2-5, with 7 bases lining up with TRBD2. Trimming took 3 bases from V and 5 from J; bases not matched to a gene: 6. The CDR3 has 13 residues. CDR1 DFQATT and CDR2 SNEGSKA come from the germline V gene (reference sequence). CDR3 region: CSASTGGRETQYF. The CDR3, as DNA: TGCAGTGCTAGTACGGGGGGACGGGAGACCCAGTACTTC.

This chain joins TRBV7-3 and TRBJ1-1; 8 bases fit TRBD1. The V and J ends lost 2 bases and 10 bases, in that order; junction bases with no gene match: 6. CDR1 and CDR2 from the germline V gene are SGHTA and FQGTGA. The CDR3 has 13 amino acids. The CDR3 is CASSLWDRSGAFF. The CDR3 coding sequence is TGTGCCAGCAGCTTATGGGACAGGTCGGGAGCTTTCTTT.

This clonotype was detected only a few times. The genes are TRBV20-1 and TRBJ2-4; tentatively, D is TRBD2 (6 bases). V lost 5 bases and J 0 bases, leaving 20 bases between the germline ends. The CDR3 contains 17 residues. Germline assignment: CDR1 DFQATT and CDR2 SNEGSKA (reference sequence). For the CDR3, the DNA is TGCAGTGCTGCGCTGACCCAGGGAGGCCTAGCCAAAAACATTCAGTACTTC. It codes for CSAALTQGGLAKNIQYF.

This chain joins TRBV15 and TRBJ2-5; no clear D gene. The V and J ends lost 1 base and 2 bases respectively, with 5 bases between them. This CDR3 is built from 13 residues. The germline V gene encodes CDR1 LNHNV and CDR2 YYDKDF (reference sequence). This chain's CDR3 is CATSRGGQETQYF. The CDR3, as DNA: TGTGCCACCAGCAGAGGAGGTCAAGAGACCCAGTACTTC.

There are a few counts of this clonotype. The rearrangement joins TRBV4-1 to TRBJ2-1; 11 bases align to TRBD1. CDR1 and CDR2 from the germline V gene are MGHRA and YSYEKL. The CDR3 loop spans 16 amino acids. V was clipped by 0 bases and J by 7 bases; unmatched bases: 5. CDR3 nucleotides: TGCGCCAGCAGCCAAGATTTTGGACAGGGGGCTAATGAGCAGTTCTTC. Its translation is CASSQDFGQGANEQFF.

The CDR3 protein is CASSLRAGRGEQFF. CDR3 nucleotide sequence: TGTGCCAGCAGTCTCAGGGCGGGCAGGGGTGAGCAGTTCTTC. The rearrangement links TRBV12-3 or TRBV12-4 to TRBJ2-1; D is perhaps TRBD1 (6 bases). With 5 bases removed from V and 9 bases from J, the gap between germline ends came to 17 bases. The CDR3 loop spans 14 amino acids.